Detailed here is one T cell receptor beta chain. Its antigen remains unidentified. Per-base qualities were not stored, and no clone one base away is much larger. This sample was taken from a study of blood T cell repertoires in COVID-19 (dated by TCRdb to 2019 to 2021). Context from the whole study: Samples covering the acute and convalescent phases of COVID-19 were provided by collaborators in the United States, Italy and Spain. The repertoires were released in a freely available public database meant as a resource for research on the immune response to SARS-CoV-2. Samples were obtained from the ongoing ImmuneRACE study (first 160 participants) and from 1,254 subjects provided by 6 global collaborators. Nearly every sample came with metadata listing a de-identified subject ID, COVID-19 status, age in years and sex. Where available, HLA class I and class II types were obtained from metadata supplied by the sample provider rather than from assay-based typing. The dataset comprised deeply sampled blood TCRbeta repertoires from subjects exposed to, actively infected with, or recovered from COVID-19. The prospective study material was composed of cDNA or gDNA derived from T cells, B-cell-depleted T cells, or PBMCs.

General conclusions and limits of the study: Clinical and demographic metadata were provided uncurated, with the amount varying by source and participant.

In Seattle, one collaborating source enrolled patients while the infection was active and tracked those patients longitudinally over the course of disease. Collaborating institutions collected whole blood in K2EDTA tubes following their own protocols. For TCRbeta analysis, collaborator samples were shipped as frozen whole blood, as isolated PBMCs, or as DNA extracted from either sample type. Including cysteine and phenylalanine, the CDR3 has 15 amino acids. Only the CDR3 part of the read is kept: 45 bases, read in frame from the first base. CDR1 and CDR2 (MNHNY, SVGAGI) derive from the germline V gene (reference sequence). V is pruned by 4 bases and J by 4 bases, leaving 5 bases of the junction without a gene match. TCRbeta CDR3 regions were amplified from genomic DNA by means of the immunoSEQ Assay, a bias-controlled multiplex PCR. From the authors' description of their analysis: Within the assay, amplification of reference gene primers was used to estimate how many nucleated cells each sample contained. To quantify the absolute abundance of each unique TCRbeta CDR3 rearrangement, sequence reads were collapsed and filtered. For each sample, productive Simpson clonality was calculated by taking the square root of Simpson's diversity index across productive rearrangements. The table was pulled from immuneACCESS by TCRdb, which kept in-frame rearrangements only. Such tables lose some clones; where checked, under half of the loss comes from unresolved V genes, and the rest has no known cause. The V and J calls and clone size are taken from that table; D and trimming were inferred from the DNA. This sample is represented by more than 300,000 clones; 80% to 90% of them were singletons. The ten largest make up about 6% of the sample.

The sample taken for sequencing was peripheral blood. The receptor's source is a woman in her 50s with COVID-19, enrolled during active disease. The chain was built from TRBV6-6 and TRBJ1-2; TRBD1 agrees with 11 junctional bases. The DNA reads TGTGCCAGCAGTTTCGGACAGGGGGCTGGCTATGGCTACACCTTC. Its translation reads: CASSFGQGAGYGYTF.